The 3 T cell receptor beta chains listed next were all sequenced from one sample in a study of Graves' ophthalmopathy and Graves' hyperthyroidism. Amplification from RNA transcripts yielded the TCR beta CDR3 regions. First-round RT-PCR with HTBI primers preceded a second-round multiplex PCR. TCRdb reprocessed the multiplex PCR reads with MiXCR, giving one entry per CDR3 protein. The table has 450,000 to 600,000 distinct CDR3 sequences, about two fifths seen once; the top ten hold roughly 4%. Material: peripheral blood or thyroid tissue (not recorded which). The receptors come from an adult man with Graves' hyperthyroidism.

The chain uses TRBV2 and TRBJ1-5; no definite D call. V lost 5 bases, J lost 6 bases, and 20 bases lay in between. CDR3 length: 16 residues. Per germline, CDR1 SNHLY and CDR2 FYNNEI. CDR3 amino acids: CASSPQTGDMGQPQHF. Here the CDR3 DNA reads TGTGCCAGCAGTCCACAGACCGGGGATATGGGTCAGCCCCAGCATTTT.

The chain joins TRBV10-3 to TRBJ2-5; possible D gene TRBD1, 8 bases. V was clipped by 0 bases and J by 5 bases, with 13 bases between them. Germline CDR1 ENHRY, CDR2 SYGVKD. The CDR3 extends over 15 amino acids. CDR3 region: CAISESGQGGETQYF. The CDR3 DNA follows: TGTGCCATCAGTGAGTCTGGACAGGGAGGGGAGACCCAGTACTTC.

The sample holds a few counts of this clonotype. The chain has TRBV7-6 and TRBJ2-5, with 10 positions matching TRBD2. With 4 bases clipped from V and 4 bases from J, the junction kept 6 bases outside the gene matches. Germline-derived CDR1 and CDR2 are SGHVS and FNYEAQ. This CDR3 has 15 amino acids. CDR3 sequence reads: CASSSTSGLLETQYF. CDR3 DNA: TGTGCCAGCAGCTCGACTAGCGGGTTGCTAGAGACCCAGTACTTC.